The TCR beta chain under discussion was sequenced for a study of OX40 agonist ivuxolimab in advanced cancers. With respect to the entire study: The costimulatory receptor OX40 (CD134) was targeted by ivuxolimab, a fully human IgG2 agonistic monoclonal antibody. Partial responses occurred in three dose-escalation patients: two with cutaneous melanoma and one with hepatocellular carcinoma. In the dose-escalation cohort, approximately 82% of patients were male, and the mean age was roughly 60 years with a range of roughly 23 to 79. Patients were allowed to have had prior anti-PD-1, anti-PD-L1 or anti-CTLA-4 therapy, and approximately 40% of the dose-escalation patients had been treated with checkpoint inhibitors. Of the roughly 52 dose-escalation patients, hepatocellular carcinoma was present in about 20, melanoma in around 15, renal cell carcinoma in 9 and head and neck cancer in 9. The paper covers the monotherapy dose-escalation part of the phase I ivuxolimab trial, which included N ≈ 57 patients. Peripheral TCRbeta sequencing aimed to test whether ivuxolimab altered TCR sequence diversity and caused clonal T-cell expansion. Intravenous ivuxolimab was administered to patients every 2 weeks at six dose levels: 0.01, 0.1, 0.3, 1.5, 3 and 10 mg/kg. What the work shows at the level of the full study, not this receptor alone: The antigen specificity of the clonally expanded peripheral T cells was not determined. In the 0.1-3.0 mg/kg groups, partial responders were among the patients with the lowest normalized peripheral clonal expansion, particularly in CD8+ T cells. On average, CD8+ T cells showed more expanded clones than CD4+ T cells after ivuxolimab. At doses of 0.1 to 3.0 mg/kg, clonal expansion of both CD4+ and CD8+ blood T cells was observed from baseline to week 6. Low levels of normalized T-cell clonal expansion were also shown by some nonresponding patients.

This clone came up once. What this receptor recognizes is not known. Base qualities are not recorded, but no much larger clone differs from it by a single base. The trial excluded patients who had a history of autoimmune disease or were on systemic immunosuppression. Peripheral blood for TCR sequencing was drawn from every dose cohort at baseline, at cycle 4 day 1 and at cycle 7 day 1. Samples were obtained from an open-label, multicenter, first-in-human phase I dose-escalation trial of ivuxolimab. Adults with locally advanced or metastatic head and neck squamous cell, hepatocellular, melanoma or renal cell carcinoma were enrolled in the trial. Before TCR sequencing, CD4+ T cells and CD8+ T cells from peripheral blood were sorted into separate populations. For sequencing of the TCRbeta CDR3 region, genomic DNA was extracted from the sorted cells. The immunoSEQ Assay was used for sequencing of TCRbeta CDR3 regions. Imported from immuneACCESS, the table was reduced by TCRdb to in-frame sequences with V and J called. These copies leave out some clones; in studies compared against another copy, an unresolved V gene accounts for under half, and the cause of the remainder is not known. For this sample the table gives about 18,000 clones, of which around 77% were detected only once. In total, the top ten clones hold 24% of the sample.

This receptor was taken from an adult with an advanced solid tumor such as melanoma, head and neck, liver or kidney cancer. The sample in question was CD4+ or CD8+ T cells sorted from blood, obtained in a trial of the OX40 agonist ivuxolimab.

The CDR3 amino acid sequence is: CASSQRRGRGQETQYF. The DNA reads TGTGCCAGCAGTCAACGGCGGGGCAGAGGGCAAGAGACCCAGTACTTC. Recombination joined TRBV2 with TRBJ2-5; the D gene is possibly TRBD2, with 6 bases matching. Via the germline V gene, CDR1 is SNHLY and CDR2 FYNNEI. V is cut by 5 bases and J by 2 bases, and the space between the germline ends is 18 bases. From the cysteine up to the phenylalanine, the CDR3 has a length of 16 residues. The only DNA kept is the CDR3, 48 bases in frame from the first base.